This TCR beta chain is drawn from a study of spatial heterogeneity in lung cancer. Whole-study context: There were approximately 69 donors, all of them untreated patients with early-stage non-small cell lung cancer.

Only a few counts were recorded for this clonotype. Trimming shortened V by 1 base and J by 0 bases, and 13 bases separated the two germline ends. Looked up from germline, CDR1 is KGHSH and CDR2 is LQKENI. The CDR3 length is 17 residues. TCRdb called the 5' RACE reads again in MiXCR, with one record for every CDR3 protein. Of around 120,000 distinct CDR3 sequences listed, 9.5% to 15% are singletons. The sample's time point: blood at routine non-recurrence follow-up after resection. Whole RNA obtained from tumor, nontumor lung or frozen PBMC underwent sequencing without sorting. The receptor comes from a male donor with early-stage non-small cell lung cancer. The sample consisted of PBMCs, taken at follow-up. J is TRBJ2-1 and V is TRBV18; D may match TRBD1 or TRBD2 (5 bases each). The CDR3, as DNA: TGTGCCAGCTCACCACGGGGACCGACCCACTCCTACAATGAGCAGTTCTTC. Protein sequence: CASSPRGPTHSYNEQFF.